Listed here are 26 T cell receptor beta chains from one sample, sequenced in a study of CDR3 diversity in severe acne. MiXCR was run by TCRdb on the PCR reads, yielding one entry per CDR3 protein. Of more than 80,000 distinct CDR3 sequences detected, under 55% appear once; the ten largest clones hold around a tenth. Sequenced material: blood. These receptors were taken from a male donor with severe acne vulgaris.

This clonotype appeared many times. The chain combines TRBV6-2 or TRBV6-3 with TRBJ2-5; no clear D gene. This CDR3 spans 8 amino acids. Germline values: CDR1 MNHEY, CDR2 SVGEGT. The V and J ends lost 2 bases and 14 bases respectively, with 3 bases between them. CDR3 in amino acids: CASSYVYF. The CDR3 nucleotides are TGTGCCAGCAGTTACGTATACTTC.

This clonotype has a count of ten or more. The V gene is TRBV20-1, the J gene TRBJ1-2; possibly TRBD1 for D (5 bases). V dropped 5 bases and J dropped 0 bases, with 22 bases sitting between them. This CDR3 has 17 amino acids. Germline V gives CDR1 DFQATT, CDR2 SNEGSKA (reference sequence). The CDR3 is CSAPDQGMGRANYGYTF. CDR3 DNA sequence: TGCAGTGCTCCTGATCAAGGAATGGGGCGAGCTAACTATGGCTACACCTTC.

The rearrangement uses TRBV14 and TRBJ1-2, with D unclear. Germline CDR1 reads SGHDN; CDR2 reads FVKESK. V was cut by 7 bases and J by 6 bases, with 15 bases left in between. The CDR3 sequence is 13 residues long. The CDR3: CASKPAGPNGYTF. Here the CDR3 DNA reads TGTGCCAGCAAGCCGGCCGGACCTAATGGCTACACCTTC.

In nucleotides, the CDR3 is TGTGCCAGCAGATCTATACTAGCGGGAGAAAGTAATGAGCAGTTCTTC. It is translated as CASRSILAGESNEQFF. The V call is TRBV6-1, the J call TRBJ2-1; 11 nucleotides agree with TRBD2. Germline CDR1 reads MNHNS; CDR2 reads SASEGT. The CDR3 covers 16 residues. J lost 7 bases, V lost 6 bases, and 11 bases had no gene match.

In this sample, this clonotype turned up a few times. CDR3 loop: CASRAPDRAGEVETQYF. CDR3 sequence (DNA): TGTGCCAGCAGGGCTCCGGACAGGGCGGGAGAAGTGGAGACCCAGTACTTC. The chain has TRBV7-6 and TRBJ2-5; a possible D gene is TRBD1 (8 bases). Germline CDR1 and CDR2: SGHVS and FNYEAQ. This CDR3 has 17 residues. V was clipped by 6 bases and J by 5 bases, with 25 bases between them. The entire variable domain, with the rest obtained from reference TRBV7-6 and TRBJ2-5, is as follows: GAGVSQSPRYKVTKRGQDVALRCDPISGHVSLYWYRQALGQGPEFLTYFNYEAQQDKSGLPNDRFSAERPEGSISTLTIQRTEQRDSAMYRCASRAPDRAGEVETQYFGPGTRLLVL.

About this clonotype: This sequence may be a read error, since a much larger clone differs from it by one base. The chain has TRBV10-3 and TRBJ1-1; 7 nucleotides line up with TRBD1. The CDR3 totals 13 residues. With 8 bases clipped from V and 5 bases from J, the junction kept 8 bases outside the gene matches. The germline CDR1 and CDR2 sequences are ENHRY and SYGVKD. The CDR3 spells CAIQDRTGTEAFF. The CDR3 coding sequence is TGTGCCATCCAGGACAGGACGGGGACTGAAGCTTTCTTT.

This chain joins TRBV14 and TRBJ2-5; D unresolved. V lost 4 bases and J 5 bases, leaving 14 bases between the germline ends. The CDR3 sequence is 14 residues long. CDR1 and CDR2 (germline): SGHDN, FVKESK. The CDR3 region is CASSPAGFLETQYF. In DNA form, the CDR3 reads TGTGCCAGCAGCCCCGCAGGCTTTCTGGAGACCCAGTACTTC.

V is TRBV2 and J is TRBJ2-5, with 8 bases matching TRBD2. TRBJ2-7 matches the DNA end more closely, so the J call is doubtful. Per germline, CDR1 SNHLY and CDR2 FYNNEI. There are 14 residues in the CDR3. The CDR3 loop reads CASSDSGATYEQYF. The CDR3 nucleotides read TGTGCCAGCAGTGATAGCGGGGCAACCTACGAGCAGTACTTC.

This clonotype came up many times. This chain joins TRBV4-1 and TRBJ2-1; TRBD2 matches at 7 bases. Germline assignment: CDR1 MGHRA and CDR2 YSYEKL. The trim removed 0 bases at V and 4 bases at J, leaving 6 bases unmatched. The CDR3 consists of 16 residues. CDR3 coding DNA: TGCGCCAGCAGCCAAGATGGGAGGGCCAGATACAATGAGCAGTTCTTC. This translates into CASSQDGRARYNEQFF.

This clonotype appeared many times. The chain couples TRBV5-1 to TRBJ2-1; 11 nucleotides agree with TRBD2. After removal of 5 bases from V and 6 bases from J, the junction contained 7 bases not matched to a gene. The CDR3 sequence is 15 residues long. Germline V lookup: CDR1 SGHRS, CDR2 YFSETQ. The CDR3, as DNA: TGCGCCAGCAGTGTTAGCGGGAGGGGTGGCAATGAGCAGTTCTTC. Amino acid sequence: CASSVSGRGGNEQFF.

This clonotype was seen ten or more times. J is TRBJ2-7 and V is TRBV28, with 11 bases fitting TRBD2. The CDR3 spans 15 residues. The junction had 4 bases not matched to a gene; V was cut back by 5 bases and J by 1 base. The germline V gene encodes CDR1 MDHEN and CDR2 SYDVKM. CDR3 DNA sequence: TGTGCCAGCAGTCGGCTAGCGGGAGGATCCTACGAGCAGTACTTC. Its protein product is CASSRLAGGSYEQYF. Based on the CDR3 plus reference TRBV28 and TRBJ2-7, the full variable domain is DVKVTQSSRYLVKRTGEKVFLECVQDMDHENMFWYRQDPGLGLRLIYFSYDVKMKEKGDIPEGYSVSREKKERFSLILESASTNQTSMYLCASSRLAGGSYEQYFGPGTRLTVT.

V gene TRBV20-1 combines with J gene TRBJ2-5; D gene unclear. Trimming stripped 1 base from V and 9 bases from J, with 0 bases between. The CDR3 extends over 8 amino acids. CDR1 DFQATT and CDR2 SNEGSKA come from the germline V gene (reference sequence). The DNA of the CDR3 is TGCAGTGCTAGAGCCCAGTACTTC. This codes for CSARAQYF.

The CDR3 is CAISGEQETQYF. CDR3 coding DNA: TGTGCCATCAGTGGCGAGCAAGAGACCCAGTACTTC. V and J are TRBV10-3 and TRBJ2-5; D gene unclear. The CDR3 sequence is 12 residues long. The germline V and J ends were trimmed by 4 bases and 2 bases, with 5 bases remaining between them. The germline V gene has CDR1 ENHRY and CDR2 SYGVKD.

The CDR3 bases are TGTGCCAGCAGCCCCCTAGCTAGGACAGGGGCCTACGAGCAGTACGTC. This codes for CASSPLARTGAYEQYV. The V and J genes are TRBV11-2 and TRBJ2-7, with 9 bases identical to TRBD1. CDR3 length: 16 residues. After removal of 5 bases from V and 2 bases from J, the junction contained 10 bases not matched to a gene. Germline-derived CDR1 and CDR2 are SGHAT and FQNNGV.

This clonotype has a count of ten or more. The chain joins TRBV10-1 to TRBJ1-5, with 12 nucleotides matching TRBD1. The J segment lost 7 bases and the V segment lost 6 bases, leaving 13 bases of the junction unmatched. The V gene's germline CDR1 is WNHNN and CDR2 SYGVQD (reference sequence). The CDR3 consists of 17 residues. The CDR3 loop reads CASRDISGTGGAQPQHF. CDR3 nucleotide sequence: TGCGCCAGCAGAGATATTTCCGGGACAGGGGGCGCCCAGCCCCAGCATTTT.

This clonotype was observed a handful of times. V is TRBV7-2 and J is TRBJ1-2; D is uncertain. Trimming took off 2 bases at V and 8 bases at J, with 12 bases between the two ends. Germline V gene sequence: CDR1 SGHTA, CDR2 FQGNSA. The CDR3 loop spans 13 amino acids. CDR3 coding DNA: TGTGCCAGCAGCTTAAAGGTCGGCGGGGGCTACACCTTC. Translating gives CASSLKVGGGYTF.

Points on this clonotype: This sequence may be a read error, since a much larger clone differs from it by one base. The rearrangement links TRBV6-1 to TRBJ2-7; D is possibly TRBD1 (6 bases). This CDR3 contains 15 residues. Germline V gives CDR1 MNHNS, CDR2 SASEGT. The CDR3 DNA reads TGTGCCAGCGGTGAAGCGAAGGGACACCCCTACGAGCAGTACTTC. It translates to CASGEAKGHPYEQYF.

This clonotype has more than one count but fewer than ten. The CDR3 DNA sequence: TGCAGTGCTAGAGAGACTAGCGGCGAGACCCAGTACTTC. It yields the protein CSARETSGETQYF. The genes are TRBV20-1 and TRBJ2-5; 9 bases are a match to TRBD2. CDR1 and CDR2 (germline): DFQATT, SNEGSKA (reference sequence). With V trimmed by 0 bases and J by 5 bases, 1 base remained unmatched. The CDR3 runs to 13 residues.

At least ten counts were recorded for this clonotype. The chain has TRBV7-2 and TRBJ2-5, with 13 bases aligning to TRBD2. With V trimmed by 1 base and J by 6 bases, 11 bases remained unmatched. This CDR3 region has 18 residues. The V gene's germline CDR1 is SGHTA and CDR2 FQGNSA. The CDR3: CASSLGFTSGRAKQTQYF. CDR3 coding DNA: TGTGCCAGCAGCTTAGGGTTTACTAGCGGGAGGGCCAAACAGACCCAGTACTTC.

The chain joins TRBV15 to TRBJ1-3; the D is unclear. V lost 0 bases and J 4 bases, leaving 16 bases between the germline ends. Germline assignment: CDR1 LNHNV and CDR2 YYDKDF (reference sequence). The CDR3 is 17 residues long. In nucleotides, the CDR3 is TGTGCCACCAGCAGAGATGCAGGAGGGCTGCCAGGAAACACCATATATTTT. Translated, it gives CATSRDAGGLPGNTIYF. The whole variable domain, filled in from reference TRBV15 and TRBJ1-3, reads DAMVIQNPRYQVTQFGKPVTLSCSQTLNHNVMYWYQQKSSQAPKLLFHYYDKDFNNEADTPDNFQSRRPNTSFCFLDIRSPGLGDTAMYLCATSRDAGGLPGNTIYFGEGSWLTVV.

This clonotype was detected a few times. The V and J genes are TRBV4-1 and TRBJ1-2, with D perhaps matching TRBD1 (5 bases). The V gene's germline CDR1 is MGHRA and CDR2 YSYEKL. The CDR3 has 15 amino acids. The ends were cut back, 5 bases at V and 4 bases at J, with 17 bases in the middle. The CDR3 DNA reads as TGCGCCAGCAGCACCAGACAGACCAGTTTCTATGGCTACACCTTC. The encoded protein is CASSTRQTSFYGYTF.

V and J are TRBV7-9 and TRBJ2-5; the match to TRBD2 covers 7 bases. The CDR3 contains 13 residues. Germline-derived CDR1 and CDR2 are SEHNR and FQNEAQ (reference sequence). The trim removed 3 bases at V and 10 bases at J, leaving 8 bases unmatched. CDR3 residues: CASSFGGSAGQYF. The DNA for the CDR3 is TGTGCCAGCAGCTTCGGCGGGAGCGCCGGCCAGTACTTC.

Ten or more counts support this clonotype. V and J are TRBV7-9 and TRBJ2-7, with D hard to call. The CDR3 loop spans 14 amino acids. Germline V gene sequence: CDR1 SEHNR, CDR2 FQNEAQ (reference sequence). V gave up 1 base and J gave up 4 bases, with 11 bases separating them. CDR3 amino acids: CASSLEGKQYEQYF. The CDR3 DNA reads TGTGCCAGCAGCTTAGAAGGAAAACAATACGAGCAGTACTTC.

Turning to this clonotype: It may be a read error: a sequence one base away is much more abundant. The chain employs TRBV10-2 and TRBJ1-4; a weak D match, TRBD1 (5 bases). Germline lookup yields CDR1 WSHSY and CDR2 SAAADI. CDR3 size: 13 residues. CDR3: CASRDTTNEKLLF. CDR3 nucleotide sequence: TGCGCCAGCAGGGACACAACTAATGAAAAACTGCTTTTT.

The chain is built from TRBV25-1 and TRBJ2-7, with TRBD1 as a possible D gene (5 bases). The CDR3 has 12 amino acids. The V gene's germline CDR1 is MGHDK and CDR2 SYGVNS. Trimming cost V 4 bases and J 4 bases, with 8 bases left between them. The CDR3 bases are TGTGCCAGCAGTGTAGGACATTACGAGCAGTACTTC. This gives the protein CASSVGHYEQYF.

There are many counts of this clonotype. CDR3 in DNA: TGCAGTGCTAGAGATCGGGGCAGGAATTACTACGAGCAGTACTTC. Translated, it gives CSARDRGRNYYEQYF. The chain joins TRBV20-1 to TRBJ2-7; either TRBD1 or TRBD2 may supply D (5 bases each). The CDR3 runs 15 residues. The V end was cut by 0 bases, the J end by 3 bases, with 15 bases between. Germline V gene lookup returns CDR1 DFQATT and CDR2 SNEGSKA (reference sequence).